The 21 T cell receptor beta chains listed next were all sequenced from one sample in a study of blood T cells in healthy people across ages. Together with a sample-barcoded 5' primer, a J-beta primer mix was included in a second PCR lasting about 7 to 11 cycles. TCRdb passed the 5' RACE reads through MiXCR, listing each CDR3 protein once. The sample has approximately 1,000,000 distinct CDR3 sequences; around 45% are singletons. Material: blood. These receptors all stem from a woman between 55 and 75 years old in good health.

In this sample, this clonotype turned up a few times. The chain links TRBV27 to TRBJ2-7; maybe TRBD1 (6 bases). Germline V gives CDR1 MNHEY, CDR2 SMNVEV (reference sequence). Trimming left V 4 bases short and J 5 bases short, with 15 bases between. This CDR3 contains 14 residues. CDR3 loop: CASSSMPGQNEQYF. The CDR3 DNA reads TGTGCCAGCAGTTCGATGCCGGGACAAAACGAGCAGTACTTC.

The chain combines TRBV28 with TRBJ2-7, with 8 bases lining up with TRBD1. The germline CDR1 and CDR2 sequences are MDHEN and SYDVKM. This CDR3 contains 15 residues. V was pared by 5 bases and J by 6 bases, with 12 bases of the junction left unmatched. CDR3 coding DNA: TGTGCCAGCAGTAGCCCCGGACAGGGATGGGGCGAGCAGTACTTC. Amino acids: CASSSPGQGWGEQYF.

CDR3 residues: CASSDPVGPDSANTGELFF. Written as DNA, the CDR3 is TGTGCCAGCAGCGACCCAGTGGGACCGGACAGCGCGAACACCGGGGAGCTGTTTTTT. The rearrangement uses TRBV9 and TRBJ2-2, with D perhaps TRBD1 (6 bases). The ends were cut back, 3 bases at V and 0 bases at J, with 21 bases in the middle. CDR1 and CDR2 (germline): SGDLS, YYNGEE. The CDR3 extends over 19 amino acids. The full variable domain, in which reference TRBV9 and TRBJ2-2 provide the parts outside the CDR3, is DSGVTQTPKHLITATGQRVTLRCSPRSGDLSVYWYQQSLDQGLQFLIQYYNGEERAKGNILERFSAQQFPDLHSELNLSSLELGDSALYFCASSDPVGPDSANTGELFFGEGSRLTVL.

With respect to this clonotype: One base away lies a much larger clone, so this may be a sequencing read error. V usage is TRBV12-3 or TRBV12-4 and J usage is TRBJ2-3, with 7 bases aligning to TRBD1. This CDR3 comprises 13 residues. With V trimmed by 8 bases and J by 7 bases, 9 bases remained unmatched. The CDR3 reads CASGSPTGNTQYF. CDR3 sequence (DNA): TGTGCCAGCGGTTCCCCGACAGGGAATACGCAGTATTTT.

A few counts support this clonotype. The chain is built from TRBV10-3 and TRBJ2-1; TRBD2 agrees at 13 bases. The V gene end was trimmed by 3 bases and the J gene end by 5 bases; junction bases not matched to a gene: 4. The CDR3 loop spans 16 amino acids. Germline values: CDR1 ENHRY, CDR2 SYGVKD. For the CDR3, the DNA is TGTGCCATCAGTGATTCAGGGACTAGCGGGGACAATGAGCAGTTCTTC. Translated, it gives CAISDSGTSGDNEQFF.

This chain uses TRBV4-2 with TRBJ2-5; D unresolved. The length of the CDR3 is 14 residues. The germline V and J ends were trimmed by 1 base and 5 bases, with 11 bases remaining between them. Looked up from germline, CDR1 is LGHNA and CDR2 is YNFKEQ. The CDR3 loop reads CASSQVSRRETQYF. As DNA, the CDR3 is TGTGCCAGCAGCCAAGTCTCGCGCCGGGAGACCCAGTACTTC.

This clonotype occurred a few times. The chain links TRBV7-2 to TRBJ2-1; 8 nucleotides agree with TRBD2. The CDR3 length is 17 residues. CDR1 and CDR2 from the germline V gene are SGHTA and FQGNSA. The V and J ends lost 4 bases and 9 bases, in that order; junction bases with no gene match: 17. This CDR3 reads CASSSRESGSLASEQFF. The CDR3 DNA reads as TGTGCCAGCAGCTCGCGAGAGAGCGGGAGCCTCGCAAGTGAGCAGTTCTTC. The variable domain in full, with the rest retrieved from reference TRBV7-2 and TRBJ2-1, is GAGVSQSPSNKVTEKGKDVELRCDPISGHTALYWYRQSLGQGLEFLIYFQGNSAPDKSGLPSDRFSAERTGGSVSTLTIQRTQQEDSAVYLCASSSRESGSLASEQFFGPGTRLTVL.

V and J are TRBV27 and TRBJ2-1; 12 nucleotides line up with TRBD2. This CDR3 has 16 residues. Per the germline V gene, CDR1 is MNHEY and CDR2 is SMNVEV (reference sequence). The junction had 7 bases not matched to a gene; V was cut back by 7 bases and J by 3 bases. In nucleotides, the CDR3 is TGTGCCAGCATTCTAGCGGGAGGGCCCAGCTACAATGAGCAGTTCTTC. Its protein product is CASILAGGPSYNEQFF.

A remark on this clonotype: Just one base apart from a much larger clone, this may be a read error. The chain recombines TRBV7-3 with TRBJ2-3, with TRBD2 as a possible D gene (5 bases). The germline V gene has CDR1 SGHTA and CDR2 FQGTGA. The CDR3 loop spans 13 amino acids. The CDR3 DNA sequence: TGTGTCAGCAGCCGGGAAAGCACAGATACGCAGTATTTT. Protein sequence: CVSSRESTDTQYF.

This clonotype was counted between two and nine times. The chain is built from TRBV14 and TRBJ2-5, with D possibly TRBD2 on 6 matching bases. TRBJ2-7 explains the end of the DNA better; the J call may be wrong. Germline V lookup: CDR1 SGHDN, CDR2 FVKESK. The CDR3 contains 14 residues. The CDR3 region is CASSQDRGYHEQYF. The CDR3 coding sequence is TGTGCCAGCAGCCAAGACCGGGGGTATCACGAGCAGTACTTC.

This clonotype was detected ten times or more. J is TRBJ2-1 and V is TRBV7-2; D unclear. Per germline, CDR1 SGHTA and CDR2 FQGNSA. The CDR3 is made up of 11 amino acids. Trimming cost V 4 bases and J 4 bases, with 2 bases left between them. DNA of the CDR3: TGTGCCAGCAGCTGGTACAATGAGCAGTTCTTC. This codes for CASSWYNEQFF.

The rearrangement links TRBV7-2 to TRBJ1-4; D unclear. Trimming removed 5 bases at V and 0 bases at J, with 7 bases between. Germline V CDR1 and CDR2: SGHTA, FQGNSA. The CDR3 has 14 amino acids. The DNA of the CDR3 is TGTGCCAGCAGCCCCGGGTCAACTAATGAAAAACTGTTTTTT. Protein: CASSPGSTNEKLFF.

The table lists this clonotype with a few counts. The chain joins TRBV7-9 to TRBJ2-7; 7 positions match TRBD1. Germline values: CDR1 SEHNR, CDR2 FQNEAQ (reference sequence). The CDR3 loop spans 16 amino acids. V lost 5 bases to trimming and J lost 2 bases; unmatched junction nucleotides: 12. The CDR3, as DNA: TGTGCCAGCAGCCCGCCCACAGCAGGGGGTCCCTACGAGCAGTACTTC. Amino acids: CASSPPTAGGPYEQYF.

This clonotype has a handful of counts. This chain joins TRBV14 and TRBJ2-1; 14 positions agree with TRBD2. This CDR3 spans 20 amino acids. The V gene's germline CDR1 is SGHDN and CDR2 FVKESK. V shed 0 bases and J 2 bases; nucleotides not matched to a gene: 9. The CDR3 loop is CASSQDYAGTSGSPYNEQFF. The CDR3 bases are TGTGCCAGCAGCCAAGATTACGCCGGGACTAGCGGGAGCCCCTACAATGAGCAGTTCTTC.

The chain carries TRBV25-1 and TRBJ2-1, with TRBD1 matching over 8 bases. Unmatched junction bases numbered 4, after V lost 6 bases and J lost 3 bases. The CDR3 runs to 14 residues. Germline V gene lookup returns CDR1 MGHDK and CDR2 SYGVNS. The CDR3 bases are TGTGCCAGCAGGGACAGGGTGAGCTACAATGAGCAGTTCTTC. Amino acids: CASRDRVSYNEQFF.

The V gene is TRBV11-2, the J gene TRBJ2-1, with 9 bases matching TRBD2. V lost 1 base, J lost 7 bases, and 11 bases stayed unmatched. There are 17 residues in the CDR3. CDR1 SGHAT and CDR2 FQNNGV come from the germline V gene. In DNA form, the CDR3 reads TGTGCCAGCAGCTTAGTGGGGCGGGAGGGCCGCCGGAATGAGCAGTTCTTC. Translated, it gives CASSLVGREGRRNEQFF.

In DNA, the CDR3 is TGTGCCAGCAGTGATTTATACTTGGGAGCCAGGGAAGAGACCCAGTACTTC. This codes for CASSDLYLGAREETQYF. The rearrangement uses TRBV6-1 and TRBJ2-5, with D perhaps given as TRBD1 or TRBD2 (5 bases each). CDR1 is MNHNS and CDR2 is SASEGT in the germline V gene. The CDR3 has 17 residues. Deletions cut 3 bases from V and 3 bases from J, with 20 bases between.

Here the CDR3 DNA reads TGTGCCAGCAGTCCCGGCAGGGCGGGCTATAATTCACCCCTCCACTTT. Its protein is CASSPGRAGYNSPLHF. The chain carries TRBV6-5 and TRBJ1-6, with D possibly matching TRBD1 (5 bases). CDR1 is MNHEY, CDR2 SVGAGI, per germline. The CDR3 has 16 amino acids. Deletions cut 5 bases from V and 3 bases from J, with 14 bases between.

This clonotype appeared a few times. The V call is TRBV21-1, the J call TRBJ2-5; TRBD1, the D gene given by the table, was not confirmed from the DNA. TRBV21-1 is listed as a pseudogene. The CDR3 loop spans 15 amino acids. Here the CDR3 DNA reads TGTGCCAGCAGCGGCCGGACAGGGTCGGACTATGAGCAGTACTTC. Translated: CASSGRTGSDYEQYF.

The CDR3 spells CSATGARWGNTGELFF. The CDR3 DNA follows: TGCAGTGCTACGGGGGCTCGATGGGGGAACACCGGGGAGCTGTTTTTT. The chain uses TRBV20-1 and TRBJ2-2; either TRBD1 or TRBD2 may fit D (6 bases each). The CDR3 spans 16 residues. Germline lookup yields CDR1 DFQATT and CDR2 SNEGSKA (reference sequence). Between the trimmed V and J ends, which lost 4 bases and 1 base, there was a span of 16 bases.

The chain has TRBV20-1 and TRBJ2-7; D perhaps matches TRBD2 (5 bases). Germline CDR1 reads DFQATT; CDR2 reads SNEGSKA (reference sequence). Trimming left V 6 bases short and J 0 bases short, with 15 bases between. The CDR3 covers 14 residues. CDR3 DNA: TGCAGTGCCGAGAGACCGGGATCCTCCTACGAGCAGTACTTC. This sequence encodes CSAERPGSSYEQYF.